Presented here are 21 T cell receptor beta chains from one specimen sequenced in a study of blood T cell repertoires in COVID-19. TCRdb keeps only in-frame clones here, not all; method: immunoSEQ multiplex PCR. The repertoire holds 180,000 or so clones, with about four fifths as singletons. Sequencing used PBMCs or T cells enriched from blood (not recorded which). These receptors were collected from a woman aged 50 to 60 in a cohort exposed to, infected with or recovered from COVID-19 (not recorded which).

The chain links TRBV6-5 to TRBJ1-2; 7 bases are shared with TRBD1. The CDR3 is made up of 14 amino acids. The V and J ends lost 6 bases and 4 bases, in that order; junction bases with no gene match: 8. The germline gives CDR1 MNHEY, CDR2 SVGAGI. CDR3 in DNA: TGTGCCAGCAGAAGACAGGGCGAAGGCTATGGCTACACCTTC. Its translation is CASRRQGEGYGYTF.

This CDR3 is CASNRLAGGHEQYF. The CDR3, as DNA: TGTGCCAGCAACCGACTAGCGGGGGGTCACGAGCAGTACTTC. This chain joins TRBV2 and TRBJ2-7, with 13 bases that match TRBD2. The CDR3 runs to 14 residues. V shed 7 bases and J 5 bases; nucleotides not matched to a gene: 5. The V gene's germline CDR1 is SNHLY and CDR2 FYNNEI.

V and J are TRBV7-6 and TRBJ2-1; the match to TRBD2 covers 14 bases. Germline V gives CDR1 SGHVS, CDR2 FNYEAQ. The CDR3 is made up of 15 amino acids. V dropped 1 base and J dropped 9; count of bases not matched to a gene: 2. In DNA form, the CDR3 reads TGTGCCAGCAGCTTAGAGGGACTAGCGGGAGTTGAGCAGTTCTTC. The encoded protein is CASSLEGLAGVEQFF.

This clone occurred many times. The rearrangement uses TRBV11-2 and TRBJ2-1, with 9 bases that match TRBD2. This CDR3 has 14 residues. The J segment lost 5 bases and the V segment lost 1 base, leaving 0 bases of the junction unmatched. In germline, CDR1 is SGHAT, CDR2 FQNNGV. The CDR3 coding sequence is TGTGCCAGCAGCTTAGGACTAGCGGACAATGAGCAGTTCTTC. It encodes CASSLGLADNEQFF.

The chain is built from TRBV15 and TRBJ2-3; 12 bases match TRBD1. J gave up 2 bases and V 2 bases, and 8 bases lay outside the gene matches. CDR1 is LNHNV, CDR2 YYDKDF, per germline (reference sequence). The CDR3 extends over 18 amino acids. CDR3 DNA: TGTGCCACCAGCAGACTATTGAAGGGACAGGGGGCCACAGATACGCAGTATTTT. As protein: CATSRLLKGQGATDTQYF.

This clone occurred a few times. This chain uses TRBV2 with TRBJ1-5, with 8 bases fitting TRBD1. CDR1 is SNHLY, CDR2 FYNNEI, per germline. Losses at the gene ends were 6 bases for V and 2 bases for J; bases not matched to a gene: 12. The CDR3 spans 17 residues. CDR3 loop: CASSRQGWAPGNQPQHF. CDR3 in DNA: TGTGCCAGCAGCCGACAGGGGTGGGCCCCGGGCAATCAGCCCCAGCATTTT.

The J gene is TRBJ2-5, the V gene TRBV5-6, with a weak D call TRBD1 (6 bases). V was trimmed by 4 bases and J by 5 bases, leaving 15 bases between them. This CDR3 has 14 amino acids. Germline V gives CDR1 SGHDT, CDR2 YYEEEE. The CDR3 reads CASSPGTRVETQYF. For the CDR3, the DNA is TGTGCCAGCAGCCCCGGGACACGTGTGGAGACCCAGTACTTC. The entire variable domain, with the rest obtained from reference TRBV5-6 and TRBJ2-5, is as follows: DAGVTQSPTHLIKTRGQQVTLRCSPKSGHDTVSWYQQALGQGPQFIFQYYEEEERQRGNFPDRFSGHQFPNYSSELNVNALLLGDSALYLCASSPGTRVETQYFGPGTRLLVL.

This chain connects TRBV27 to TRBJ1-5; D is perhaps TRBD1 (6 bases). Trimming shortened V by 0 bases and J by 4 bases, and 10 bases separated the two germline ends. The germline CDR1 and CDR2 sequences are MNHEY and SMNVEV (reference sequence). The CDR3 spans 15 residues. CDR3 sequence (DNA): TGTGCCAGCAGTTTATCTCGGACAGTTAATCAGCCCCAGCATTTT. Amino acids: CASSLSRTVNQPQHF.

The chain uses TRBV6-5 and TRBJ1-1; 8 bases match TRBD1. The CDR3 spans 14 residues. V lost 6 bases to trimming and J lost 4 bases; unmatched junction nucleotides: 7. CDR1 is MNHEY, CDR2 SVGAGI, per germline. CDR3 in amino acids: CASRVQGGITEAFF. As DNA, the CDR3 is TGTGCCAGCAGGGTACAGGGGGGGATCACTGAAGCTTTCTTT.

The chain links TRBV11-3 to TRBJ2-1; TRBD2 might be the D (5 bases). V was pared by 3 bases and J by 7 bases, with 7 bases between. The CDR3 loop spans 12 amino acids. Germline CDR1 is SGHNT and CDR2 is YENEEA. The CDR3, as DNA: TGTGCCAGCAGCTTGAGGGTAAATGAGCAGTTCTTC. Translation: CASSLRVNEQFF.

The genes are TRBV2 and TRBJ1-6; 7 bases agree with TRBD1. CDR3 length equals 15 residues. CDR1 is SNHLY and CDR2 is FYNNEI in the germline V gene. V was pared by 5 bases and J by 7 bases, with 8 bases of the junction left unmatched. As DNA, the CDR3 is TGTGCCAGCAGTTTCATGACAGGGATCAATTCACCCCTCCACTTT. Protein product: CASSFMTGINSPLHF.

The rearrangement links TRBV3-1 (or the pseudogene TRBV3-2) to TRBJ2-5, with 8 bases matching TRBD2. The CDR3 contains 16 residues. In germline, CDR1 is LGHDT, CDR2 YNNKEL (reference sequence). V trimming: 0 bases; J trimming: 5 bases; junction bases outside the gene matches: 8. CDR3 in amino acids: CASSQEFGPGGETQYF. CDR3 DNA sequence: TGTGCCAGCAGCCAAGAATTTGGCCCGGGGGGGGAGACCCAGTACTTC.

The chain recombines TRBV7-3 with TRBJ2-3, with 14 nucleotides matching TRBD2. CDR1 SGHTA and CDR2 FQGTGA come from the germline V gene. V lost 5 bases and J lost 3; bases outside the gene matches: 4. CDR3 length: 16 amino acids. The CDR3 nucleotides are TGTGCCAGCAGCCCCGGGACTAGCGGGGGTACAGATACGCAGTATTTT. Amino acid sequence: CASSPGTSGGTDTQYF.

The CDR3 is CASSLASGVSNYGYTF. CDR3 nucleotide sequence: TGTGCCAGCAGCTTAGCATCAGGGGTTTCTAACTATGGCTACACCTTC. The chain is built from TRBV13 and TRBJ1-2; maybe TRBD1 (6 bases). The CDR3 consists of 16 residues. Trimming left V 1 base short and J 0 bases short, with 12 bases between. Germline CDR1 is PRHDT and CDR2 is FYEKMQ (reference sequence).

V usage is TRBV19 and J usage is TRBJ1-6; TRBD1 might be the D (5 bases). Trimming shortened V by 7 bases and J by 10 bases, and 17 bases separated the two germline ends. This CDR3 has 14 amino acids. CDR1 is LNHDA and CDR2 is SQIVND in the germline V gene (reference sequence). CDR3 sequence (DNA): TGTGCCAGTACCCCTCGGGGGTTAGGGTCACCCCTCCACTTT. This encodes CASTPRGLGSPLHF.

This chain connects TRBV3-1 (or the pseudogene TRBV3-2) to TRBJ2-1, with 14 bases aligning to TRBD2. J lost 7 bases, V lost 4 bases, and 3 bases had no gene match. The CDR3 has 15 residues. Germline CDR1 and CDR2: LGHDT and YNNKEL (reference sequence). The DNA of the CDR3 is TGTGCCAGCAGCCCCCGGACTAGCGGGAGGAATGAGCAGTTCTTC. Encoded protein: CASSPRTSGRNEQFF.

J is TRBJ1-1 and V is TRBV19; no firm D call. The germline V and J ends were trimmed by 0 bases and 11 bases, with 13 bases remaining between them. Germline CDR1 reads LNHDA; CDR2 reads SQIVND (reference sequence). CDR3 length equals 13 residues. The CDR3 nucleotides are TGTGCCAGTAGTATAGAAGCGGGCTTTGGGGCTTTCTTT. Its protein is CASSIEAGFGAFF.

CDR3 sequence (DNA): TGTGCCAGCAGCTCTTACTCGGACAGGGATGTGCTGTTTTTT. This sequence encodes CASSSYSDRDVLFF. This rearrangement joins TRBV7-9 to TRBJ2-2, with 8 bases aligning to TRBD1. The CDR3 extends over 14 amino acids. V dropped 4 bases and J dropped 13; count of bases not matched to a gene: 11. Germline CDR1 SEHNR, CDR2 FQNEAQ (reference sequence).

The chain is built from TRBV19 and TRBJ2-7; 8 nucleotides match TRBD2. CDR1 and CDR2 from the germline V gene are LNHDA and SQIVND (reference sequence). Losses at the gene ends were 5 bases for V and 2 bases for J; bases not matched to a gene: 5. The CDR3 has 14 residues. CDR3 amino acids: CASSVTSGTYEQYF. CDR3 coding DNA: TGTGCCAGTAGTGTCACTAGCGGAACCTACGAGCAGTACTTC.

V and J are TRBV7-9 and TRBJ2-7; maybe TRBD2 (5 bases). This CDR3 has 15 residues. The germline V and J ends were trimmed by 5 bases and 2 bases, with 16 bases remaining between them. Germline V lookup: CDR1 SEHNR, CDR2 FQNEAQ (reference sequence). CDR3 residues: CASSTTKLVAYEQYF. The CDR3 region has the DNA TGTGCCAGCAGCACAACAAAACTAGTCGCCTACGAGCAGTACTTC.

V usage is TRBV5-1 and J usage is TRBJ2-1; 8 nucleotides agree with TRBD2. Germline CDR1 SGHRS, CDR2 YFSETQ. With 4 bases clipped from V and 4 bases from J, the junction kept 7 bases outside the gene matches. CDR3 length: 15 amino acids. CDR3 DNA: TGCGCCAGCAGCGCTACTAGCGGAGGTTACAATGAGCAGTTCTTC. Protein: CASSATSGGYNEQFF.